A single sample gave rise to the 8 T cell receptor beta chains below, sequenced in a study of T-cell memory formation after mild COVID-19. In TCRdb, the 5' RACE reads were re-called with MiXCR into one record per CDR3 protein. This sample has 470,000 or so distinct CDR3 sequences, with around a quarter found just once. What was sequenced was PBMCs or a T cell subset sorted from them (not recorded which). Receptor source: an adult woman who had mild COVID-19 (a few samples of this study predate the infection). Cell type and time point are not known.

CDR3 residues: CASSSPTNTEAFF. The CDR3 nucleotides are TGTGCCAGCAGCTCACCGACCAACACTGAAGCTTTCTTT. The chain joins TRBV5-4 to TRBJ1-1; D gene ambiguous. V was shortened by 3 bases and J by 2 bases, with 8 bases between the two germline ends. In germline, CDR1 is SGHNT, CDR2 YYREEE (reference sequence). The CDR3 has 13 amino acids.

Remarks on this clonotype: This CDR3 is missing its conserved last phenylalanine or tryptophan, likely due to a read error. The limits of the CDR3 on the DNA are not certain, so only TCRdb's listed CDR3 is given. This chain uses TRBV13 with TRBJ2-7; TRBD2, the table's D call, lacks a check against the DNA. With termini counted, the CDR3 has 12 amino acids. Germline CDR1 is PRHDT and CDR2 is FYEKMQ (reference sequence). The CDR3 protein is CASSSTGTPLDP.

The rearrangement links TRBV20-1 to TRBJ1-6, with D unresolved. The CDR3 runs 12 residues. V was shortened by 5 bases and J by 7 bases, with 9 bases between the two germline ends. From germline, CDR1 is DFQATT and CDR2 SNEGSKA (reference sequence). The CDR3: CSADGENSPLHF. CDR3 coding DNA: TGCAGTGCTGACGGCGAGAATTCACCCCTCCACTTT.

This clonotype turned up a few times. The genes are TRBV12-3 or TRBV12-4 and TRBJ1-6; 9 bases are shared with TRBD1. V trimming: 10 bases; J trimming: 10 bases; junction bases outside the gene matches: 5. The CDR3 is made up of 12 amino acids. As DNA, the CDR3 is TGTGCCACCGGGACAGGGAAATCACCCCTCCACTTT. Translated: CATGTGKSPLHF.

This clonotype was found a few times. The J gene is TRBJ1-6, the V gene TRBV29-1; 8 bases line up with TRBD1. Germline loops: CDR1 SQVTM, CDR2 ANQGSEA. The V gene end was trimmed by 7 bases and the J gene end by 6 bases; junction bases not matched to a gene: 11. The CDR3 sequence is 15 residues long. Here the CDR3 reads CSALIGTGLNSPLHF. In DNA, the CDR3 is TGCAGCGCCCTTATAGGGACAGGACTTAATTCACCCCTCCACTTT.

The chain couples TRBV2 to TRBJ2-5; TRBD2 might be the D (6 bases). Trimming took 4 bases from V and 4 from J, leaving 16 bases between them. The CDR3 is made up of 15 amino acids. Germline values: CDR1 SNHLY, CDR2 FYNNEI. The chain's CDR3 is CASSGNRDLGETQYF. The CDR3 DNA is TGTGCCAGCAGTGGGAACCGGGACTTAGGAGAGACCCAGTACTTC.

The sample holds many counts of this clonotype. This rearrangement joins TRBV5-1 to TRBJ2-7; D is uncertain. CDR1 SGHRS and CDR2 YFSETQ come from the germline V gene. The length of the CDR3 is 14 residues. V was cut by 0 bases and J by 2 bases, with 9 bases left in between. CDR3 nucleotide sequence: TGCGCCAGCAGCTTGGCCCCAGGCACCTACGAGCAGTACTTC. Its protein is CASSLAPGTYEQYF. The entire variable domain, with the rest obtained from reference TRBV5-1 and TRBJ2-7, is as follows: KAGVTQTPRYLIKTRGQQVTLSCSPISGHRSVSWYQQTPGQGLQFLFEYFSETQRNKGNFPGRFSGRQFSNSRSEMNVSTLELGDSALYLCASSLAPGTYEQYFGPGTRLTVT.

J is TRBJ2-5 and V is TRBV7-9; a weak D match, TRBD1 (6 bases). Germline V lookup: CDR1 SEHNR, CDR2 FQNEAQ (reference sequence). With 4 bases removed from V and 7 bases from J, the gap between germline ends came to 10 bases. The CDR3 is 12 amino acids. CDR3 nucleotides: TGTGCCAGCAGCTGGGACATGGGGACCCAGTACTTC. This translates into CASSWDMGTQYF.